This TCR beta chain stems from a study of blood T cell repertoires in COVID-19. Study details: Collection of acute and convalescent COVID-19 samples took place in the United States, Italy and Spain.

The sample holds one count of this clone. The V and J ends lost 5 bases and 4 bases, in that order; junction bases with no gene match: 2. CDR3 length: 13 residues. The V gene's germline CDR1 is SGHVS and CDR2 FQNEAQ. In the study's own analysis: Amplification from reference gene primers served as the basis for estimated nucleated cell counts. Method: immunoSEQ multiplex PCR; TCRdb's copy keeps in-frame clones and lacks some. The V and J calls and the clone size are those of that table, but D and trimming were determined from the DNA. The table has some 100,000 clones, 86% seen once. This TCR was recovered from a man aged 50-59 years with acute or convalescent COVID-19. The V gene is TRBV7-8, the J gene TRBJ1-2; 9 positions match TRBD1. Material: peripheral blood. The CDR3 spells CASSPDRGYGYTF. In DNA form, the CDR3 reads TGTGCCAGCAGCCCGGACAGGGGCTATGGCTACACCTTC. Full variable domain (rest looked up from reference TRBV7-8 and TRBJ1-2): GAGVSQSPRYKVAKRGQDVALRCDPISGHVSLFWYQQALGQGPEFLTYFQNEAQLDKSGLPSDRFFAERPEGSVSTLKIQRTQQEDSAVYLCASSPDRGYGYTFGSGTRLTVV.